The 9 T cell receptor beta chains below come from one sample, sequenced in a study of T-cell memory formation after mild COVID-19. TCRdb used MiXCR to reprocess the 5' RACE reads, holding one entry per CDR3 protein. The repertoire includes roughly 400,000 distinct CDR3 sequences, less than 25% of them detected once, and about 8.7% sits in the top ten. The source material was PBMCs or a T cell subset sorted from them (not recorded which). The receptors originated from an adult woman who had mild COVID-19 (a few samples of this study predate the infection). Cell type and time point are not known.

This chain uses TRBV7-6 with TRBJ2-1; D may be TRBD2 (6 bases). From germline, CDR1 is SGHVS and CDR2 FNYEAQ. The CDR3 has 16 residues. V lost 0 bases, J lost 4 bases, and 13 bases lay in between. The CDR3 DNA is TGTGCCAGCAGCTTAGCGCGAGGGAGGCAGTACAATGAGCAGTTCTTC. Amino acid sequence: CASSLARGRQYNEQFF.

The rearrangement links TRBV12-3 or TRBV12-4 to TRBJ2-7; 8 bases agree with TRBD1. This CDR3 spans 14 amino acids. The ends lost 3 bases at V and 3 bases at J; junction bases unmatched: 4. The CDR3 loop is CASSFTGGGYEQYF. The CDR3 DNA reads TGTGCCAGCAGTTTCACAGGGGGTGGCTACGAGCAGTACTTC.

This clonotype has just a few counts. The chain has TRBV24-1 and TRBJ1-3; unclear D gene. Trimming removed 4 bases at V and 0 bases at J, with 9 bases between. Germline assignment: CDR1 KGHDR and CDR2 SFDVKD. This CDR3 is 15 amino acids long. The CDR3 DNA follows: TGTGCCACCAGTGACGGGCTGACCTCTGGAAACACCATATATTTT. As protein: CATSDGLTSGNTIYF.

This chain connects TRBV4-1 to TRBJ1-1, with a weak D call TRBD1 (6 bases). CDR1 is MGHRA and CDR2 is YSYEKL in the germline V gene. The CDR3 length is 15 residues. Trimming stripped 3 bases from V and 6 bases from J, with 17 bases between. DNA of the CDR3: TGCGCCAGCAGCCAGCTACAGGGTCTCTTCTCTGAAGCTTTCTTT. Its protein is CASSQLQGLFSEAFF.

In its sample, this clonotype was seen a few times. The chain couples TRBV19 to TRBJ1-5; possible D gene TRBD1, 5 bases. V lost 6 bases, J lost 5 bases, and 11 bases lay in between. Germline CDR1 is LNHDA and CDR2 is SQIVND (reference sequence). CDR3 length: 13 residues. The CDR3 loop is CASSPRVYQPQHF. The CDR3 DNA follows: TGTGCCAGTAGCCCCAGGGTATATCAGCCCCAGCATTTT.

The V and J genes are TRBV4-1 and TRBJ2-4; 7 bases match TRBD1. The CDR3 has 16 amino acids. V lost 0 bases to trimming and J lost 7 bases; unmatched junction nucleotides: 9. Germline loops: CDR1 MGHRA, CDR2 YSYEKL. The CDR3 nucleotides are TGCGCCAGCAGCCAAGATGGAAGGCCCAGGGGGAACATTCAGTACTTC. Translation: CASSQDGRPRGNIQYF.

The chain combines TRBV6-2 or TRBV6-3 with TRBJ2-1, with D perhaps TRBD2 (6 bases). This CDR3 is built from 12 residues. Looked up from germline, CDR1 is MNHEY and CDR2 is SVGEGT. V dropped 4 bases and J dropped 15 bases, with 16 bases sitting between them. The DNA of the CDR3 is TGTGCCAGCAGTTGGGACTCCTACCTCCCGTTCTTC. Protein: CASSWDSYLPFF.

The chain links TRBV11-2 to TRBJ2-3; 7 bases agree with TRBD2. Germline CDR1 and CDR2: SGHAT and FQNNGV. J was trimmed by 3 bases and V by 5 bases; bases with no gene match: 8. The CDR3 spans 15 residues. The CDR3, as DNA: TGTGCCAGCAGCCCCGGGACTAAGAAAACAGATACGCAGTATTTT. Translating it yields CASSPGTKKTDTQYF.

The genes are TRBV7-2 and TRBJ2-2, with TRBD2 identical over 7 bases. In germline, CDR1 is SGHTA, CDR2 FQGNSA. The V gene end was trimmed by 5 bases and the J gene end by 6 bases; junction bases not matched to a gene: 12. This CDR3 is built from 16 residues. This CDR3 reads CASSPHRSGRAGELFF. The DNA for the CDR3 is TGTGCCAGCAGCCCCCACCGTTCAGGGAGGGCCGGGGAGCTGTTTTTT.